The present entry profiles one T cell receptor beta chain with its context. This entry is derived from a study of blood T cell repertoires in COVID-19. Original processing notes: From reference gene primer amplification, estimates of nucleated cell counts were derived. Sequencing was performed with immunoSEQ multiplex PCR; in TCRdb, only in-frame clones are kept and a portion is missing. That table is the source of V, J and clone size, and D and trimming were worked out from the DNA. The data show about 210,000 clones, roughly four fifths seen once. Germline V gene lookup returns CDR1 SGHAT and CDR2 FQNNGV. The ends were cut back, 3 bases at V and 6 bases at J, with 11 bases in the middle. The CDR3 extends over 13 amino acids.

The origin of this receptor is a woman in her thirties or forties with active or convalescent COVID-19. The chain employs TRBV11-2 and TRBJ1-2; D may be TRBD1 (5 bases). The sample was peripheral blood. CDR3 protein: CASSFAAGNGYTF. The CDR3 DNA reads as TGTGCCAGCAGCTTCGCAGCAGGGAATGGCTACACCTTC.